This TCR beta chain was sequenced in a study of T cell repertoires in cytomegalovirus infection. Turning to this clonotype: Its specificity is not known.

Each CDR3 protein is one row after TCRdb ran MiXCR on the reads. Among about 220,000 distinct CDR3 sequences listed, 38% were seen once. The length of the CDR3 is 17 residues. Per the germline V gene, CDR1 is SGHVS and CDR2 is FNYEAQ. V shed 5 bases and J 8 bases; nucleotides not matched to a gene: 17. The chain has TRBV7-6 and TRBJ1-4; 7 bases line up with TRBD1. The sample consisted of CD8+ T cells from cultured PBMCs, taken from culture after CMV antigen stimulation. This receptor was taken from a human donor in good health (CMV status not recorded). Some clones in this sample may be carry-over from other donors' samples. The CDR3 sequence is CASSPSAGGTDNEKLFF. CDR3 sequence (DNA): TGTGCCAGCAGCCCCAGCGCAGGAGGGACAGACAACGAAAAACTGTTTTTT.